The clone carrying this T cell receptor (beta chain) was detected a few times. As handled by the study authors: Nucleated cell number was recorded as an estimate derived from reference gene primer amplification. The protocol was immunoSEQ multiplex PCR, while the TCRdb copy is restricted to in-frame clones and leaves out a portion. Clone size and V and J calls were adopted from that table, with D and trimming inferred from the DNA. Of over 50,000 clones listed, 86% are singletons. The data stem from a study of blood T cell repertoires in COVID-19. The overall study: COVID-19 samples, acute and convalescent, were from the United States, Italy and Spain. From T cells, B-cell-depleted T cells, or PBMCs came the material, which was cDNA or gDNA.

V was clipped by 3 bases and J by 8 bases, with 10 bases between them. This CDR3 is 13 amino acids long. Germline assignment: CDR1 MGHRA and CDR2 YSYEKL. The sequence came from a man in his 70s with active COVID-19. Sequenced: peripheral blood. V and J are TRBV4-1 and TRBJ1-4; no definite D call. CDR3 in amino acids: CASSQVRGEKLFF. The CDR3 DNA sequence: TGCGCCAGCAGCCAGGTCCGGGGAGAAAAACTGTTTTTT.